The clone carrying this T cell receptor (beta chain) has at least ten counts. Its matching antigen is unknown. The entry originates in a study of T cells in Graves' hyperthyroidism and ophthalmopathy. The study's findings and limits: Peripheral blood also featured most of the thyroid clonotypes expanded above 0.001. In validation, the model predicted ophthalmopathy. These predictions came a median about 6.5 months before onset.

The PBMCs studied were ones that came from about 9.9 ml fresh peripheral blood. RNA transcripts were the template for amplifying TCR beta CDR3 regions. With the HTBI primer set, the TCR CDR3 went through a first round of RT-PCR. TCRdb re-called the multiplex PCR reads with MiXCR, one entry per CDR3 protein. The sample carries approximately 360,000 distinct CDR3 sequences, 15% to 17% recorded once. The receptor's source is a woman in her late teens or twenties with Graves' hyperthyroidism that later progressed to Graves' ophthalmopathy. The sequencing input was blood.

CDR3 loop: CASSLDGGPYNEQFF. The CDR3 nucleotides read TGTGCCAGCAGCTTAGATGGGGGGCCGTACAATGAGCAGTTCTTC. The chain uses TRBV7-6 and TRBJ2-1, with D perhaps matching TRBD1 or TRBD2 (6 bases each). Germline V CDR1 and CDR2: SGHVS, FNYEAQ. The CDR3 loop spans 15 amino acids. Trimming cost V 1 base and J 4 bases, with 11 bases left between them.